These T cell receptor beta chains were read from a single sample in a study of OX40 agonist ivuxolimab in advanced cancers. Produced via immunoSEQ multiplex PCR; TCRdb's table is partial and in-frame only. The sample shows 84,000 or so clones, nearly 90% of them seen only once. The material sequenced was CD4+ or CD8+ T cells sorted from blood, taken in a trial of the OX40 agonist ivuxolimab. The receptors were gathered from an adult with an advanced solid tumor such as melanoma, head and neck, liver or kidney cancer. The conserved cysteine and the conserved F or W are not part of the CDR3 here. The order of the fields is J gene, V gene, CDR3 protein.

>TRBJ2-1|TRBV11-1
ASSLIPSGGRNEQF
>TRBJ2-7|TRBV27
ASSYKVGSPYEQY
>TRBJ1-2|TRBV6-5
ASSYGGQTIYGYT
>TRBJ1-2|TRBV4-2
ASSQAGDGYT
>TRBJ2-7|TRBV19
ASSIRASGGTYEQY
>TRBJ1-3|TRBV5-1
ASSLDGSPTNTIY
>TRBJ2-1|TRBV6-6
ASSLGGGGHNEQF
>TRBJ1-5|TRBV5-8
ASSRRAGGVNQPQH
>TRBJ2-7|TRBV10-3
AISGALQGEQY
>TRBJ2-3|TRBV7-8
ASRGQIGTDTQY
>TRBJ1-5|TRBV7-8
ASSLTAGSRNQPQH
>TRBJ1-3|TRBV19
ASIRGGSGNTIY
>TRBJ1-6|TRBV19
ASSIRQGLNSPLH
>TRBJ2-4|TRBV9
ASSVDGLAGGPAKNIQY
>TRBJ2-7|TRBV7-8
ASSLAMGGVTGHPYEQY
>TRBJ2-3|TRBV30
ASGTDRGTDTQY
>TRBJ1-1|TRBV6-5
ATHRQLNTEAF
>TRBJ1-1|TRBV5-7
ASSWDRANTEAF
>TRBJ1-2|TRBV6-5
ASSSTPMLLRGYT
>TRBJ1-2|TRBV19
ASAGQLNYGYT
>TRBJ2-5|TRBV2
ASSTNPRTGFEETQY
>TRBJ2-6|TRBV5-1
ASSFPQGAGANVLT
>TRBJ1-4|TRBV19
ASTSRTGGNEKLF
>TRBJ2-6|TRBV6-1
ASSTTGANVLT
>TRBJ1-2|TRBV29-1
SVETYRRAAGYT
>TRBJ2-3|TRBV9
ASGTGTSGGTDTQY
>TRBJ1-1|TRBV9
ASSASRGIDTEAF
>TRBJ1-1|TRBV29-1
SAFRAGGTEAF
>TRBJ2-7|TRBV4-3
ASTHLVLGQGATYEQY
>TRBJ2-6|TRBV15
ATSSEKLSYSGANVLT
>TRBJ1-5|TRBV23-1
ASSQQVHNQPQH
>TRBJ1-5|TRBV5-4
ASSIGGQGVGQPQH